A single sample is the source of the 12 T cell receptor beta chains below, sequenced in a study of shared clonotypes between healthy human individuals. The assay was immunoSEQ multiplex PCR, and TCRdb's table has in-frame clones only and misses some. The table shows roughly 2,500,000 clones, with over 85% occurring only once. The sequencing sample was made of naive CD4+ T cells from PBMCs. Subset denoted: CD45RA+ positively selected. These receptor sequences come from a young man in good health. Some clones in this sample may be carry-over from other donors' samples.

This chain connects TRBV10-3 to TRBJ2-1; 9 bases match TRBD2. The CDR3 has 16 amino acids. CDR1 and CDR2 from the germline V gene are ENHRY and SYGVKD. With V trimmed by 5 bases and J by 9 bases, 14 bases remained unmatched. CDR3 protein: CAISTGREGLGSEQFF. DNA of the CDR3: TGTGCCATCAGTACGGGGCGGGAGGGCCTAGGCAGTGAGCAGTTCTTC.

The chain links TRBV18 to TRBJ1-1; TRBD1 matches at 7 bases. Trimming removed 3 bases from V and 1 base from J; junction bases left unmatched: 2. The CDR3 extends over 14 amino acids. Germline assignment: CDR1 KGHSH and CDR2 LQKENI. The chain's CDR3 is CASSPHRGNTEAFF. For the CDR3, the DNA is TGTGCCAGCTCACCTCACAGGGGGAACACTGAAGCTTTCTTT. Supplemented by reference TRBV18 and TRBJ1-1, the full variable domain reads NAGVMQNPRHLVRRRGQEARLRCSPMKGHSHVYWYRQLPEEGLKFMVYLQKENIIDESGMPKERFSAEFPKEGPSILRIQQVVRGDSAAYFCASSPHRGNTEAFFGQGTRLTVV.

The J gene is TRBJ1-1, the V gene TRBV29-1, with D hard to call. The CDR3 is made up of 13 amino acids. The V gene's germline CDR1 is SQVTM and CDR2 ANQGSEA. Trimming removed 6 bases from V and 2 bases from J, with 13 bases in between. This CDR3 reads CSVYRTANTEAFF. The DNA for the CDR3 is TGCAGCGTCTATCGGACGGCTAACACTGAAGCTTTCTTT.

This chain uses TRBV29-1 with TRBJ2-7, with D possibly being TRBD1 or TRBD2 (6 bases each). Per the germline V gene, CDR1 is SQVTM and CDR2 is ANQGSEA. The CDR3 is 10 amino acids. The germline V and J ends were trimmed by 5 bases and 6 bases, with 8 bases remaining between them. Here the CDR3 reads CSVRGAEQYF. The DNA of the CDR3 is TGCAGCGTTAGGGGGGCCGAGCAGTACTTC.

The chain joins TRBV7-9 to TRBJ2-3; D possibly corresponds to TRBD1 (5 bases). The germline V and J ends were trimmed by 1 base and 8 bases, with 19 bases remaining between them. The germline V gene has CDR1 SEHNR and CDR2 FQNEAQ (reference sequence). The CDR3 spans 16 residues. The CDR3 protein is CASSLVQGASGRTQYF. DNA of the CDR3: TGTGCCAGCAGCTTAGTCCAGGGTGCCTCAGGTCGTACGCAGTATTTT.

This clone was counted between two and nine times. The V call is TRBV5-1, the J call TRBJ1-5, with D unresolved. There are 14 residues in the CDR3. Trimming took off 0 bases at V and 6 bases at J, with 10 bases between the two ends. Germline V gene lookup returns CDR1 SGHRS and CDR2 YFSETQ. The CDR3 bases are TGCGCCAGCAGCTTGGAGGGCCCAGGTCAGCCCCAGCATTTT. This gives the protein CASSLEGPGQPQHF. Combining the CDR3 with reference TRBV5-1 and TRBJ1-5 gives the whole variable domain KAGVTQTPRYLIKTRGQQVTLSCSPISGHRSVSWYQQTPGQGLQFLFEYFSETQRNKGNFPGRFSGRQFSNSRSEMNVSTLELGDSALYLCASSLEGPGQPQHFGDGTRLSIL.

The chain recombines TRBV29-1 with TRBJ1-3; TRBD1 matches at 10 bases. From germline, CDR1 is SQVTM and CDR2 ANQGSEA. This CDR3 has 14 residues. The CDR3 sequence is CSANDRGRGNTIYF. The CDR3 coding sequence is TGCAGTGCCAACGACAGGGGGCGAGGAAACACCATATATTTT.

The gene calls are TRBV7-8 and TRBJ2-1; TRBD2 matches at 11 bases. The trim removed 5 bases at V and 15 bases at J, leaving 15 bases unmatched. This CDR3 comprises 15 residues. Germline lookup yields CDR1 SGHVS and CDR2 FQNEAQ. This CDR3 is CASSTRGQLAGERFF. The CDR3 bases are TGTGCCAGCAGCACTAGAGGCCAACTAGCGGGAGAACGGTTCTTC.

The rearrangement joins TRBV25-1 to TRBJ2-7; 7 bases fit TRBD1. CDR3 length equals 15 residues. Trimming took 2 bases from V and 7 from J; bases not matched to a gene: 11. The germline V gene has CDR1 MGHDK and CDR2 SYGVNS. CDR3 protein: CASSERGRGTGEQYF. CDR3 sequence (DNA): TGTGCCAGCAGTGAAAGGGGCAGGGGGACGGGGGAGCAGTACTTC.

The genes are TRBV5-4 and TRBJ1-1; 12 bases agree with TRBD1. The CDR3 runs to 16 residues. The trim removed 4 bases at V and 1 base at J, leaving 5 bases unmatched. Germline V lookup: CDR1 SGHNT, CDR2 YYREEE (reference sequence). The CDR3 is CASSPGQGASNTEAFF. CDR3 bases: TGTGCCAGCAGCCCGGGACAGGGGGCATCGAACACTGAAGCTTTCTTT.

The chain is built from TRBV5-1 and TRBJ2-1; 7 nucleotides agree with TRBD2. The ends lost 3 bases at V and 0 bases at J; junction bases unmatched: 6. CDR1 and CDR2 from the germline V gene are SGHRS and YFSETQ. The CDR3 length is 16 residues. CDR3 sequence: CASSSVSGPSYNEQFF. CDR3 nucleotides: TGCGCCAGCAGCTCGGTTAGCGGGCCCTCCTACAATGAGCAGTTCTTC.

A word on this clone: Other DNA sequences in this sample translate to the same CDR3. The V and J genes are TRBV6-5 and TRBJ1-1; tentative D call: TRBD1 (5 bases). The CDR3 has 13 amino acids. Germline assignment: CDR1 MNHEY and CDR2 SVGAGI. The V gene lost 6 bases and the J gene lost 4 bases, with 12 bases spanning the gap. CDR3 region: CASSYRTGTEAFF. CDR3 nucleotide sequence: TGTGCCAGCAGCTACAGGACGGGCACTGAAGCTTTCTTT.